The sample holds a few counts of the clone carrying this T cell receptor beta chain. The antigen remains unidentified. The CDR3 runs 14 residues. J gave up 5 bases and V 3 bases, and 6 bases lay outside the gene matches. Germline V gives CDR1 KGHSH, CDR2 LQKENI. TCRdb independently ran MiXCR on the 5' RACE reads; one entry per CDR3 protein. The sample shows approximately 470,000 distinct CDR3 sequences, around 14% of them seen only once. The data stem from a study of identical twins. Study outcomes and limitations: Excess low generation probability was seen in twin-shared out-of-frame alpha sequences. Twin sharing of out-of-frame TCR alpha was underestimated by models in monozygotic pairs.

In addition, the sample was reused for a study of yellow fever vaccine responses in identical twins. Per that study: Reportedly, the response of twins' T cells to the vaccine seemed partly convergent, partly personalized.

The receptor comes from a woman in her late teens or twenties in good health. The chain links TRBV18 to TRBJ2-7; 8 nucleotides line up with TRBD1. Input material: CD4+ T cells sorted from blood. The CDR3 reads CASSPGAGGNEQYF. DNA for the CDR3: TGTGCCAGCTCACCGGGGGCAGGGGGCAACGAGCAGTACTTC.